A single sample is the source of the 4 T cell receptor beta chains below, sequenced in a study of T cell responses to AZD1222 COVID-19 vaccine. Here immunoSEQ multiplex PCR was the method, and the copy in TCRdb shows in-frame clones only, minus some. The sample records 95,000 or so clones, approximately 90% being singletons. The sequenced sample was peripheral blood, obtained 28 days after the second AZD1222 dose. Receptors were obtained from an adult who received the AZD1222 COVID-19 vaccine.

This rearrangement joins TRBV28 to TRBJ2-7; 13 nucleotides agree with TRBD2. After removal of 4 bases from V and 3 bases from J, the junction contained 12 bases not matched to a gene. CDR1 MDHEN and CDR2 SYDVKM come from the germline V gene. The length of the CDR3 is 18 residues. DNA of the CDR3: TGTGCCAGCAGTTCCCTCCGAGGGACTAGCGGGGCTGTCTACGAGCAGTACTTC. Translation gives CASSSLRGTSGAVYEQYF.

This clone was detected once. The chain uses TRBV25-1 and TRBJ2-5, with 14 bases fitting TRBD2. Germline loops: CDR1 MGHDK, CDR2 SYGVNS. J lost 5 bases, V lost 6 bases, and 5 bases had no gene match. The CDR3 covers 15 residues. The CDR3 DNA sequence: TGTGCCAGCAGCCGACTAGCGGGAGGGCCTGAGACCCAGTACTTC. Protein sequence: CASSRLAGGPETQYF.

V gene TRBV9 combines with J gene TRBJ2-7; 10 bases line up with TRBD2. The CDR3 consists of 14 residues. Trimming at V came to 0 bases and at J to 5 bases, leaving 2 bases not matched to a gene. The germline V gene has CDR1 SGDLS and CDR2 YYNGEE. The CDR3 protein is CASSVDSGRHEQYF. In nucleotides, the CDR3 is TGTGCCAGCAGCGTAGATAGCGGGAGGCACGAGCAGTACTTC.

CDR3 in DNA: TGCGCCAGCAGCGAGTACAGGGGACCTAATGAAAAACTGTTTTTT. Amino acid sequence: CASSEYRGPNEKLFF. The chain couples TRBV5-1 to TRBJ1-4; 7 positions agree with TRBD1. The CDR3 loop spans 15 amino acids. The germline gives CDR1 SGHRS, CDR2 YFSETQ. After removal of 4 bases from V and 3 bases from J, the junction contained 6 bases not matched to a gene. The entire variable domain, with the rest obtained from reference TRBV5-1 and TRBJ1-4, is as follows: KAGVTQTPRYLIKTRGQQVTLSCSPISGHRSVSWYQQTPGQGLQFLFEYFSETQRNKGNFPGRFSGRQFSNSRSEMNVSTLELGDSALYLCASSEYRGPNEKLFFGSGTQLSVL.